This T cell receptor (beta chain) was sequenced in a study of shared clonotypes between healthy human individuals. Study-level findings and limits: Rarefaction showed that sequencing of sorted subsets was incomplete (despite large depth). In this cohort, only blood was sampled, and tissue repertoires likely differ.

A CD45RA-negative memory subset and a CD45RA+ naive subset were separated from the CD4+ cells. Trimming removed 8 bases at V and 0 bases at J, with 17 bases between. Germline assignment: CDR1 MNHEY and CDR2 SMNVEV (reference sequence). The CDR3 sequence is 15 residues long. Libraries were prepared by immunoSEQ multiplex PCR; TCRdb keeps only in-frame clonotypes and omits some of them. The sample lists millions of clones, 93% occurring once. In the case of this clone: Its antigen is not known.

J is TRBJ2-7 and V is TRBV27; D possibly corresponds to TRBD2 (5 bases). The receptor was derived from a man aged 18 to 29 in good health. Some clones in this sample may be carry-over from other donors' samples. Sequencing was done on a sample of naive CD4+ T cells from PBMCs. The sample's subset: CD45RA+ positively selected. CDR3 nucleotide sequence: TGTGCCAGCCTTGAGACTACAAAGACCTCCTACGAGCAGTACTTC. Encoded protein: CASLETTKTSYEQYF.